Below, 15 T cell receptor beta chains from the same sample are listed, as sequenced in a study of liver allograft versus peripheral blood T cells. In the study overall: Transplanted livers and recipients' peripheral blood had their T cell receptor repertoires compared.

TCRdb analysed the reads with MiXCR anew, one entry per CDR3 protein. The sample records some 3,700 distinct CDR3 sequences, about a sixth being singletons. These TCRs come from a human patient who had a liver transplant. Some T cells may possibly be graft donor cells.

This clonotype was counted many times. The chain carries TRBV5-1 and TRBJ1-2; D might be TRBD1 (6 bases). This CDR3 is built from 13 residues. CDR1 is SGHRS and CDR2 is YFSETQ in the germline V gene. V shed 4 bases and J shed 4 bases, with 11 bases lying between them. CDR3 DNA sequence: TGCGCCAGCAGCCCGGACAGTCGCTATGGCTACACCTTC. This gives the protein CASSPDSRYGYTF.

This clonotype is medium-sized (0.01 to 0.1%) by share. The CDR3 sequence: CASSLLLDRGQSTF. CDR3 in DNA: TGTGCCAGCAGCCTATTACTCGACAGGGGGCAGTCCACCTTC. This sequence joins TRBV7-9 and TRBJ1-2; 10 nucleotides match TRBD1. V was clipped by 5 bases and J by 13 bases; unmatched bases: 13. There are 14 residues in the CDR3. The germline V gene encodes CDR1 SEHNR and CDR2 FQNEAQ (reference sequence).

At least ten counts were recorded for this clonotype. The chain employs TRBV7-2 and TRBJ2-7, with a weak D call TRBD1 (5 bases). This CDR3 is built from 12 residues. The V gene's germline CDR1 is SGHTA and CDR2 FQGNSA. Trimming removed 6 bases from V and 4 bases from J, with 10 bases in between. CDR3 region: CASRPDSYEQYF. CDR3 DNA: TGTGCCAGCAGACCCGACAGTTACGAGCAGTACTTC.

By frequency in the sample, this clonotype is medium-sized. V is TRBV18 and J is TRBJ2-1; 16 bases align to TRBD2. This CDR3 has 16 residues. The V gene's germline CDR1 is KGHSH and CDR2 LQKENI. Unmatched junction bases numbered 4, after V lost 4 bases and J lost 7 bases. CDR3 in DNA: TGTGCCAGCTCACAACCGGGACTAGCGGGAGGGAATGAGCAGTTCTTC. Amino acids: CASSQPGLAGGNEQFF.

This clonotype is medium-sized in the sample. The CDR3 DNA is TGTGCCAGCAGTTTCCCGGACAGGGTACATCAGCCCCAGCATTTT. Amino acids: CASSFPDRVHQPQHF. This rearrangement joins TRBV6-2 or TRBV6-3 to TRBJ1-5; TRBD1 matches 8 bases. J gave up 5 bases and V 4 bases, and 7 bases lay outside the gene matches. This CDR3 has 15 amino acids. The germline V gene encodes CDR1 MNHEY and CDR2 SVGEGT.

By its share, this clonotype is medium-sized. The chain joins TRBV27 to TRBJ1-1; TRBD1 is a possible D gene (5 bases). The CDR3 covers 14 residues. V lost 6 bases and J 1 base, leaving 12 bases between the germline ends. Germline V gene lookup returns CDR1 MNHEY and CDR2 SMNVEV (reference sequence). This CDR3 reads CASRTGQGNTEAFF. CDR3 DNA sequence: TGTGCCAGCAGAACCGGCCAGGGGAACACTGAAGCTTTCTTT.

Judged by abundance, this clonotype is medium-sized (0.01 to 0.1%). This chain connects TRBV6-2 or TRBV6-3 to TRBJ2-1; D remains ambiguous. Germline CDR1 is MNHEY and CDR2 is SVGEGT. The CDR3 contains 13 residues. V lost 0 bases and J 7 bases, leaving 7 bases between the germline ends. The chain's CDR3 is CASSYSSKNEQFF. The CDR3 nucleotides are TGTGCCAGCAGTTACTCTTCGAAGAATGAGCAGTTCTTC.

CDR3 in amino acids: CASSPVFSGYTF. DNA for the CDR3: TGTGCCAGCAGCCCAGTTTTCTCTGGCTACACCTTC. The chain links TRBV9 to TRBJ1-2; D gene ambiguous. V was pared by 4 bases and J by 7 bases, with 11 bases between. This CDR3 has 12 amino acids. CDR1 and CDR2 (germline): SGDLS, YYNGEE. The variable domain in full, completed from reference TRBV9 and TRBJ1-2, reads DSGVTQTPKHLITATGQRVTLRCSPRSGDLSVYWYQQSLDQGLQFLIQYYNGEERAKGNILERFSAQQFPDLHSELNLSSLELGDSALYFCASSPVFSGYTFGSGTRLTVV.

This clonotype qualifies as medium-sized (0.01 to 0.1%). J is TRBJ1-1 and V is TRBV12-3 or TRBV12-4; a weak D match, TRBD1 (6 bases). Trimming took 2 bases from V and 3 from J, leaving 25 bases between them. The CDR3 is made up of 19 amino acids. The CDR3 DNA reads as TGTGCCAGCAGTTTAAGGGCTCGGGGGCTCGAGAGATCACACACTGAAGCTTTCTTT. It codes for CASSLRARGLERSHTEAFF.

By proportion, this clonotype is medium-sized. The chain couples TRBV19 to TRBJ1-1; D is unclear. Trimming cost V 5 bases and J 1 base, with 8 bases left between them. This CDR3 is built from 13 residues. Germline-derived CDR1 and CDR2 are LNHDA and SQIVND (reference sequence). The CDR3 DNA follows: TGTGCCAGTAGTTTCTACACGAACACTGAAGCTTTCTTT. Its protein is CASSFYTNTEAFF.

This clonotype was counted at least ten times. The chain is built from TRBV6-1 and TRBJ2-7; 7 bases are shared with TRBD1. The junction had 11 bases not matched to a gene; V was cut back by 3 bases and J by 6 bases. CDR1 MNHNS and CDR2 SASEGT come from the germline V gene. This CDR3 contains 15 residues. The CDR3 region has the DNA TGTGCCAGCAGTGATTATATTGGACAGGTCCGCGAGCAGTACTTC. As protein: CASSDYIGQVREQYF.

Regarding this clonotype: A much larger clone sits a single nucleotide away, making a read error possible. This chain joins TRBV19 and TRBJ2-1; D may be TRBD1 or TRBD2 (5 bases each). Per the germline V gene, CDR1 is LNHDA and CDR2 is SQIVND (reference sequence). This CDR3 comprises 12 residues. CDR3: CESDGAHNEQFF. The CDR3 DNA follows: TGTGAAAGCGACGGGGCCCACAATGAGCAGTTCTTC.

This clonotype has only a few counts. For the CDR3, the DNA is TGTGCCAGCAGTTTGCGTGAGGTCGGGAGAGAGACCCAGTACTTC. Translating it yields CASSLREVGRETQYF. The chain joins TRBV11-1 to TRBJ2-5, with D perhaps TRBD2 (6 bases). The germline CDR1 and CDR2 sequences are SGHAT and FQDESV (reference sequence). V lost 6 bases and J 4 bases, leaving 18 bases between the germline ends. This CDR3 region has 15 residues. Using reference TRBV11-1 and TRBJ2-5 for the parts outside the CDR3, the full variable domain is EAEVAQSPRYKITEKSQAVAFWCDPISGHATLYWYRQILGQGPELLVQFQDESVVDDSQLPKDRFSAERLKGVDSTLKIQPAELGDSAMYLCASSLREVGRETQYFGPGTRLLVL.

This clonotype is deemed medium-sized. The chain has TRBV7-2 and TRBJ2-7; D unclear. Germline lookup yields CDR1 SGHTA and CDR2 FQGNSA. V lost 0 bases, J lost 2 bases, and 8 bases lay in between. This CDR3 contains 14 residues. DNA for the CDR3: TGTGCCAGCAGCTTAGCCAAACAGACCTACGAGCAGTACTTC. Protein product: CASSLAKQTYEQYF.

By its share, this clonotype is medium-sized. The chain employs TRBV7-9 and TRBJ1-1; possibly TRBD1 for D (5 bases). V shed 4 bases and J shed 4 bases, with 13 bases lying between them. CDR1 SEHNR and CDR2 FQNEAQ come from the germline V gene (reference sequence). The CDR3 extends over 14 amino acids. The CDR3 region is CASSYLGGTTEAFF. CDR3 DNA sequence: TGTGCCAGCAGCTACCTCGGGGGGACCACTGAAGCTTTCTTT.